One sample yielded the 24 T cell receptor beta chains listed below, sequenced in a study of PD-1 blockade in classical Hodgkin lymphoma. The time point was: cycle 4 day 1 (C4D1), after 5 to 7 weeks of nivolumab. Relapses following autologous stem cell transplantation were seen in all patients, with brentuximab vedotin exposure varying. TCRdb keeps only in-frame clones here, not all; method: immunoSEQ multiplex PCR. The sample consists of over 15,000 clones, more than 70% of them appearing once. Sequenced here: peripheral blood mononuclear cells (PBMCs), sampled before the fourth cycle of nivolumab. The receptors were gathered from a human donor with classical Hodgkin lymphoma.

This chain connects TRBV28 to TRBJ1-1, with 9 bases lining up with TRBD1. J was trimmed by 0 bases and V by 4 bases; bases with no gene match: 6. Germline V lookup: CDR1 MDHEN, CDR2 SYDVKM. The CDR3 is made up of 16 amino acids. CDR3 DNA: TGTGCCAGCAGTTCACAGGGGGCGACCATGAACACTGAAGCTTTCTTT. Its translation is CASSSQGATMNTEAFF.

J is TRBJ1-5 and V is TRBV7-2; D not certain. Between the trimmed V and J ends, which lost 0 bases and 3 bases, there was a span of 6 bases. Looked up from germline, CDR1 is SGHTA and CDR2 is FQGNSA. The CDR3 is made up of 14 amino acids. The CDR3: CASSLAGFNQPQHF. The CDR3 nucleotides read TGTGCCAGCAGCTTAGCAGGTTTCAATCAGCCCCAGCATTTT.

The chain uses TRBV10-3 and TRBJ2-7; possibly TRBD1 for D (5 bases). This CDR3 has 17 amino acids. The germline gives CDR1 ENHRY, CDR2 SYGVKD. Trimming left V 0 bases short and J 4 bases short, with 19 bases between. DNA of the CDR3: TGTGCCATCAGTGAGTCGACTCCAGGGTATGGATATTACGAGCAGTACGTC. It encodes CAISESTPGYGYYEQYV.

The chain has TRBV6-1 and TRBJ2-7, with 12 bases matching TRBD2. Germline loops: CDR1 MNHNS, CDR2 SASEGT. The length of the CDR3 is 15 residues. With 7 bases clipped from V and 7 bases from J, the junction kept 11 bases outside the gene matches. CDR3 loop: CASTSRTSGTLEQYF. The CDR3, as DNA: TGTGCCAGCACCTCGCGGACTAGCGGGACTTTGGAGCAGTACTTC.

By proportion, this clone is medium-sized (0.01 to 0.1%). V and J are TRBV7-6 and TRBJ1-6, with D perhaps TRBD1 (5 bases). With 5 bases removed from V and 7 bases from J, the gap between germline ends came to 6 bases. This CDR3 has 12 amino acids. Germline CDR1 and CDR2: SGHVS and FNYEAQ. Here the CDR3 reads CASSPGNSPLHF. The DNA for the CDR3 is TGTGCCAGCAGCCCAGGGAATTCACCCCTCCACTTT.

The J gene is TRBJ1-4, the V gene TRBV2; 7 bases fit TRBD1. This CDR3 has 14 residues. Trimming cost V 6 bases and J 7 bases; bases outside gene matches: 8. In germline, CDR1 is SNHLY, CDR2 FYNNEI. The CDR3 bases are TGTGCCAGCAGAGCGGGACAGACCCGTGAAAAACTGTTTTTT. Translation gives CASRAGQTREKLFF.

The J gene is TRBJ2-1, the V gene TRBV7-9; 10 nucleotides agree with TRBD1. CDR3 length: 16 residues. Germline CDR1 SEHNR, CDR2 FQNEAQ (reference sequence). V shed 5 bases and J 3 bases; nucleotides not matched to a gene: 7. The CDR3 DNA follows: TGTGCCAGCAGCCGCGCGGACAGGGGGGGCTACAATGAGCAGTTCTTC. This codes for CASSRADRGGYNEQFF.

This clone was seen once. The J gene is TRBJ1-1, the V gene TRBV12-5; D is perhaps TRBD1 (6 bases). The germline V gene encodes CDR1 LGHNT and CDR2 FRNRAP. The ends were cut back, 1 base at V and 1 base at J, with 7 bases in the middle. The CDR3 covers 14 residues. The CDR3 spells CASGLGGRNTEAFF. CDR3 nucleotides: TGTGCTAGTGGTTTGGGGGGGCGGAACACTGAAGCTTTCTTT.

This clone came up a few times. V usage is TRBV30 and J usage is TRBJ1-5, with D possibly being TRBD1 (5 bases). CDR3 length: 13 residues. From germline, CDR1 is GTSNPN and CDR2 SVGIG (reference sequence). Trimming left V 5 bases short and J 4 bases short, with 12 bases between. The CDR3 DNA follows: TGTGCCTGGCAGCCAGGGCCGAATCAGCCCCAGCATTTT. This codes for CAWQPGPNQPQHF.

This chain uses TRBV2 with TRBJ1-6; D not resolved. Trimming removed 3 bases at V and 0 bases at J, with 6 bases between. The CDR3 contains 15 residues. Looked up from germline, CDR1 is SNHLY and CDR2 is FYNNEI. CDR3 nucleotide sequence: TGTGCCAGCAGTGATAGGAACTCCTATAATTCACCCCTCCACTTT. Translated, it gives CASSDRNSYNSPLHF.

This chain connects TRBV7-8 to TRBJ2-1; 9 nucleotides match TRBD2. Germline loops: CDR1 SGHVS, CDR2 FQNEAQ. The J segment lost 9 bases and the V segment lost 4 bases, leaving 10 bases of the junction unmatched. The CDR3 length is 15 residues. The CDR3 spells CASSSPRGGAAEQFF. The CDR3 nucleotides are TGTGCCAGCAGCTCCCCGCGCGGGGGGGCGGCTGAGCAGTTCTTC.

The chain has TRBV7-9 and TRBJ2-7, with TRBD2 identical over 10 bases. CDR3 length: 17 residues. CDR1 is SEHNR and CDR2 is FQNEAQ in the germline V gene (reference sequence). V dropped 5 bases and J dropped 0; count of bases not matched to a gene: 10. For the CDR3, the DNA is TGTGCCAGCAGCACATTTAGCGGGAGGCTGAGCTCCTACGAGCAGTACTTC. Translating it yields CASSTFSGRLSSYEQYF.

The V call is TRBV12-5, the J call TRBJ2-1; possible D gene TRBD1, 5 bases. The CDR3 covers 14 residues. The germline V gene encodes CDR1 LGHNT and CDR2 FRNRAP. Deletions cut 6 bases from V and 4 bases from J, with 13 bases between. CDR3 nucleotides: TGTGCTAGTGGCCCATTGACAGAGTACAATGAGCAGTTCTTC. Its translation: CASGPLTEYNEQFF.

Judged by abundance, this clone is medium-sized (0.01 to 0.1%). The chain recombines TRBV6-5 with TRBJ2-1; no clear D. Trimming left V 3 bases short and J 2 bases short, with 14 bases between. CDR1 MNHEY and CDR2 SVGAGI come from the germline V gene. The CDR3 is made up of 16 amino acids. The CDR3 protein is CASSYSTPNPYNEQFF. The CDR3 DNA is TGTGCCAGCAGTTATTCGACCCCTAATCCCTACAATGAGCAGTTCTTC.

This clone has a handful of counts. The J gene is TRBJ1-1, the V gene TRBV6-6; D unresolved. V lost 6 bases and J lost 5, with 13 bases in between. The CDR3 has 13 amino acids. Germline loops: CDR1 MNHNY, CDR2 SVGAGI (reference sequence). CDR3 nucleotides: TGTGCCAGCAGCCTACCCTCGGGGACTGAAGCTTTCTTT. The encoded protein is CASSLPSGTEAFF.

This clone was seen more than once but under ten times. The V call is TRBV5-1, the J call TRBJ2-1, with D perhaps TRBD2 (5 bases). The length of the CDR3 is 15 residues. Germline CDR1 is SGHRS and CDR2 is YFSETQ. Trimming pared 3 bases from V and 6 bases from J, leaving 16 bases between. CDR3 protein: CASSSLRTAGNEQFF. The CDR3 DNA sequence: TGCGCCAGCAGCTCCCTACGGACGGCGGGCAATGAGCAGTTCTTC.

The V and J genes are TRBV7-8 and TRBJ2-1; D is uncertain. The CDR3 has 15 residues. The germline V gene encodes CDR1 SGHVS and CDR2 FQNEAQ. V lost 0 bases and J lost 0, with 6 bases in between. In DNA, the CDR3 is TGTGCCAGCAGCTTAGCGGCTAGCTCCTACAATGAGCAGTTCTTC. Residues: CASSLAASSYNEQFF.

The V and J genes are TRBV5-1 and TRBJ2-1, with TRBD1 as a possible D gene (6 bases). V lost 1 base, J lost 3 bases, and 11 bases lay in between. Germline CDR1 is SGHRS and CDR2 is YFSETQ. The CDR3 contains 15 residues. In DNA form, the CDR3 reads TGCGCCAGCAGCTTGAAAAGGGGGAACTACAATGAGCAGTTCTTC. This gives the protein CASSLKRGNYNEQFF.

This chain joins TRBV4-3 and TRBJ2-1; 11 bases align to TRBD1. CDR3 length equals 17 residues. Germline CDR1 is LGHNA and CDR2 is YSLEER. With V trimmed by 2 bases and J by 8 bases, 11 bases remained unmatched. The CDR3 nucleotides are TGCGCCAGCAGCCAACTTCCTCCGGGACAGGGGGTGTATGAGCAGTTCTTC. Residues: CASSQLPPGQGVYEQFF.

CDR3 residues: CASSLGSVFSSSYNEQFF. Here the CDR3 DNA reads TGCGCCAGCAGCCTCGGGTCCGTTTTCTCAAGCTCCTACAATGAGCAGTTCTTC. This chain links TRBV4-3 with TRBJ2-1; D is ambiguous. The CDR3 extends over 18 amino acids. The germline CDR1 and CDR2 sequences are LGHNA and YSLEER. The V end lost 4 bases, the J end lost 0 bases, and 19 bases lay between the germline ends.

The chain recombines TRBV7-2 with TRBJ1-4; D gene uncertain. This CDR3 is 15 amino acids long. Germline V gene sequence: CDR1 SGHTA, CDR2 FQGNSA. Trimming removed 3 bases from V and 0 bases from J, with 8 bases in between. The CDR3 bases are TGTGCCAGCAGCTTTACGTCTTCAACTAATGAAAAACTGTTTTTT. This encodes CASSFTSSTNEKLFF.

The chain is built from TRBV7-9 and TRBJ2-7, with 7 positions matching TRBD1. Germline CDR1 reads SEHNR; CDR2 reads FQNEAQ (reference sequence). The CDR3 runs 13 residues. V lost 4 bases to trimming and J lost 3 bases; unmatched junction nucleotides: 3. The CDR3 sequence is CASSSAGGYEQYF. CDR3 sequence (DNA): TGTGCCAGCAGCTCGGCAGGGGGCTACGAGCAGTACTTC.

This clone was observed a few times. The genes are TRBV5-1 and TRBJ2-7; the D is unclear. Germline values: CDR1 SGHRS, CDR2 YFSETQ. The CDR3 totals 13 residues. Trimming removed 0 bases at V and 3 bases at J, with 7 bases between. CDR3 in DNA: TGCGCCAGCAGCTTGGAAGGGCACTACGAGCAGTACTTC. Residues: CASSLEGHYEQYF.

The chain couples TRBV19 to TRBJ2-2, with 7 bases matching TRBD1. The CDR3 has 14 amino acids. Germline V CDR1 and CDR2: LNHDA, SQIVND (reference sequence). The ends lost 10 bases at V and 0 bases at J; junction bases unmatched: 5. The CDR3 protein is CATRQGPNTGELFF. The CDR3 DNA reads TGTGCCACACGACAGGGCCCGAACACCGGGGAGCTGTTTTTT.